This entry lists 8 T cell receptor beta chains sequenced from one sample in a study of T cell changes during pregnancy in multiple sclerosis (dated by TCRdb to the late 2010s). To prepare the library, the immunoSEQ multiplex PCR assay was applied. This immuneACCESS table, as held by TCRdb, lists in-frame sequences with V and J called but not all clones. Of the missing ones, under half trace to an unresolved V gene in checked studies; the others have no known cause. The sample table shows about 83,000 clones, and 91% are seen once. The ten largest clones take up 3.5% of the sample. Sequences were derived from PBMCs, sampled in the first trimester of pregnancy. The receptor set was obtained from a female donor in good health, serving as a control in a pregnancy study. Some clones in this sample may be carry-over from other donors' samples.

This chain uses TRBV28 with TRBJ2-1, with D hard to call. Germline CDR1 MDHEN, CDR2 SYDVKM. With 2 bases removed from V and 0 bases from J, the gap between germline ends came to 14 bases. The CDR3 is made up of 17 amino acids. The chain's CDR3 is CASSLPGYWSSYNEQFF. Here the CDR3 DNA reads TGTGCCAGCAGTTTACCCGGTTACTGGAGCTCCTACAATGAGCAGTTCTTC.

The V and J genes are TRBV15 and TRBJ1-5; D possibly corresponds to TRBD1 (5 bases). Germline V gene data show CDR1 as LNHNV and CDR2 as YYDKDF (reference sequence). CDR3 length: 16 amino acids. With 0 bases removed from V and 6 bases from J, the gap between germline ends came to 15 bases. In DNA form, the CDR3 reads TGTGCCACCAGCAGAGACGTCCGGCAGGGTGGTCAGCCCCAGCATTTT. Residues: CATSRDVRQGGQPQHF.

Here the CDR3 DNA reads TGTGCCAGCAACATCGGGACAGCGTTCACAGATACGCAGTATTTT. Residues: CASNIGTAFTDTQYF. This chain links TRBV11-2 with TRBJ2-3; TRBD1 matches 7 bases. From germline, CDR1 is SGHAT and CDR2 FQNNGV. This CDR3 has 15 residues. V gave up 7 bases and J gave up 2 bases; unmatched junction bases: 9.

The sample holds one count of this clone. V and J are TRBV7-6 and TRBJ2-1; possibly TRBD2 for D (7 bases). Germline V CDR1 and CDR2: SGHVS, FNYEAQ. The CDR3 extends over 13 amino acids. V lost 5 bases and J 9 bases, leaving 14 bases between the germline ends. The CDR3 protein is CASSPRGGGEQFF. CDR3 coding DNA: TGTGCCAGCAGCCCCAGGGGAGGGGGTGAGCAGTTCTTC.

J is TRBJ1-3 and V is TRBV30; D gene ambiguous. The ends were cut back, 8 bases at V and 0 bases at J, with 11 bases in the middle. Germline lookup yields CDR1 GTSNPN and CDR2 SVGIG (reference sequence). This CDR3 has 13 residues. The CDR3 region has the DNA TGTGCCGGGAACAAGATCTCTGGAAACACCATATATTTT. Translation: CAGNKISGNTIYF.

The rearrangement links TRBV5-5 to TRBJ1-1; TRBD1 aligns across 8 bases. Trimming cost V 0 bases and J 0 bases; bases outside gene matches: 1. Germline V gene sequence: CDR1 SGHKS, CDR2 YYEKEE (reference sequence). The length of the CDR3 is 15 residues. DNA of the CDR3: TGTGCCAGCAGCTTGGGGACAGGGCTGAACACTGAAGCTTTCTTT. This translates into CASSLGTGLNTEAFF.

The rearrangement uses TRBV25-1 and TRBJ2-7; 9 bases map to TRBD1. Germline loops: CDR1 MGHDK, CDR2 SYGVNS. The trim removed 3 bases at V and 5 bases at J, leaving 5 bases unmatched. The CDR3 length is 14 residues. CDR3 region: CASSDQTGGDEQYF. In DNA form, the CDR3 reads TGTGCCAGCAGTGATCAGACAGGGGGGGACGAGCAGTACTTC.

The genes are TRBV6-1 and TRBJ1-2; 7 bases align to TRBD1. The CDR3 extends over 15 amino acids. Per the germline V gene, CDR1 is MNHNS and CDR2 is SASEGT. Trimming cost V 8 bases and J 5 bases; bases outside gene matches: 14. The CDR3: CASLRSQGIRYGYTF. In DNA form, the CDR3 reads TGTGCCAGCCTCAGGTCACAGGGGATACGGTATGGCTACACCTTC.